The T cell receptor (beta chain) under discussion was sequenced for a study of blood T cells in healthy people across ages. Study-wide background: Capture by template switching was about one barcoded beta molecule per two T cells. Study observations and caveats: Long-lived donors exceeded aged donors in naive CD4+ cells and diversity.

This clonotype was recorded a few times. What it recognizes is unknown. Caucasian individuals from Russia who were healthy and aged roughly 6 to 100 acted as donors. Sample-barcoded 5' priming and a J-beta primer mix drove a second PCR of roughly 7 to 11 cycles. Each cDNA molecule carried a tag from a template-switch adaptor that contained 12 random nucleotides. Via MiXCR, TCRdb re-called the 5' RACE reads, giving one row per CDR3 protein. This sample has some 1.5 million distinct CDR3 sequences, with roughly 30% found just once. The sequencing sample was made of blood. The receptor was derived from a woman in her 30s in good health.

For the CDR3, the DNA is TGCGCCAGCAGACCATTCACAGGGGGTCTTACCCACGAGCAGTACTTC. This sequence encodes CASRPFTGGLTHEQYF. This chain links TRBV5-1 with TRBJ2-7, with 8 bases aligning to TRBD1. V lost 5 bases and J lost 5; bases outside the gene matches: 15. The germline V gene has CDR1 SGHRS and CDR2 YFSETQ. The CDR3 sequence is 16 residues long.